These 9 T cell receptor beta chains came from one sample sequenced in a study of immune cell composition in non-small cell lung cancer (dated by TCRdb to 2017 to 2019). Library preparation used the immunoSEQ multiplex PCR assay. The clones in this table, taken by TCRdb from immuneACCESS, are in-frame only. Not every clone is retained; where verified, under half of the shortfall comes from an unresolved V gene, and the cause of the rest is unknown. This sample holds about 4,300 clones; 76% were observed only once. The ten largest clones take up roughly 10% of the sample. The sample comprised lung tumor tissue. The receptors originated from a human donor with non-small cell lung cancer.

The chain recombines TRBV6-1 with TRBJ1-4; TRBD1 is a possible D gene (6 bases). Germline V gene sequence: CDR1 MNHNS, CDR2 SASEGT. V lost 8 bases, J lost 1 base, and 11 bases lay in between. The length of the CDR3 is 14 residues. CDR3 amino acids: CASLRGETNEKLFF. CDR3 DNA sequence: TGTGCCAGCCTCAGGGGCGAAACTAATGAAAAACTGTTTTTT.

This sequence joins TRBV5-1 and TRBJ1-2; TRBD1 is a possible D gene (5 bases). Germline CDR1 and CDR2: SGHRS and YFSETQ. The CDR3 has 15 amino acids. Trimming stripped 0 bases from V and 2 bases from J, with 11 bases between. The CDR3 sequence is CASSLGQGANYGYTF. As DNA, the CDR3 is TGCGCCAGCAGCTTGGGGCAGGGTGCGAACTATGGCTACACCTTC.

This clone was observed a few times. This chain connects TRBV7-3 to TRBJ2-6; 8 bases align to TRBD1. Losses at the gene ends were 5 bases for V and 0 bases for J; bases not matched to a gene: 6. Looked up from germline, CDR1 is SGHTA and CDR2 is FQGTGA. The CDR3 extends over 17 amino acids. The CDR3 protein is CASSQQGVHSGANVLTF. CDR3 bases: TGTGCCAGCAGCCAACAGGGGGTACACTCTGGGGCCAACGTCCTGACTTTC.

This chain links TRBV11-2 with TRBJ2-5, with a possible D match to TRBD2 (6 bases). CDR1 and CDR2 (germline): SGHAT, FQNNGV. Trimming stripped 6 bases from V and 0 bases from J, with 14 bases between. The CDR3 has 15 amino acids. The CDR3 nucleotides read TGTGCCAGCAGTTACAGGCTAGCGTACCAAGAGACCCAGTACTTC. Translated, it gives CASSYRLAYQETQYF.

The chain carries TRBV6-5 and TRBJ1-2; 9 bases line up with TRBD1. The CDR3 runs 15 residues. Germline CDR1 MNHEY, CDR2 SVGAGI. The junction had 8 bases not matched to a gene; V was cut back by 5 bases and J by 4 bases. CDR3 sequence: CASSPTGGFGYGYTF. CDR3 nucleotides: TGTGCCAGCAGTCCTACAGGGGGCTTTGGCTATGGCTACACCTTC.

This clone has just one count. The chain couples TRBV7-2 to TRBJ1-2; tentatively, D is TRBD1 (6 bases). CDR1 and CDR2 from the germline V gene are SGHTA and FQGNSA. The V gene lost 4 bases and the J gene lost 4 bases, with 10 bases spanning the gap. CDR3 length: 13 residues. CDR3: CASSSGDFYGYTF. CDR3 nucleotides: TGTGCCAGCAGCTCAGGGGATTTCTATGGCTACACCTTC.

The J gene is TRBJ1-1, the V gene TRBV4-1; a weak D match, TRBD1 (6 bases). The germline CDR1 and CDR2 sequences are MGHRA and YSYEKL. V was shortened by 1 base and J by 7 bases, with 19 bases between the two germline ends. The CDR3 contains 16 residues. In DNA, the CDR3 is TGCGCCAGCAGCCAAGGGTCCTTCGGGGGGCGGGTTGAAGCTTTCTTT. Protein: CASSQGSFGGRVEAFF.

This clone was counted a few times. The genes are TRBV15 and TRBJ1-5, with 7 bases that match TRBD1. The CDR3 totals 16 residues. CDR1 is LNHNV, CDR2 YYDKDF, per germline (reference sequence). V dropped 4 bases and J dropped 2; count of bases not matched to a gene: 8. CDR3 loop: CATSNQRDRCNQPQHF. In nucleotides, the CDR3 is TGTGCCACCAGCAACCAACGGGACAGATGCAATCAGCCCCAGCATTTT.

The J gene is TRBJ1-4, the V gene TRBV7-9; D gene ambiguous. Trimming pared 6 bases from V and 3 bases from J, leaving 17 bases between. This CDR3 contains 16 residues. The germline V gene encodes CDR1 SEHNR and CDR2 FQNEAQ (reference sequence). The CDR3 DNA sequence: TGTGCCAGCAGTTCCGGCGGCGGCGCCTCTAATGAAAAACTGTTTTTT. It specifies CASSSGGGASNEKLFF.